These T cell receptor beta chains were read from a single sample in a study of metastatic and nonmetastatic thyroid tumors. TCRdb re-called the PCR reads through MiXCR. Of some 2,500 clones in the sample, about a quarter were seen once. The sequenced sample was tumor tissue. Receptor source: a female donor with papillary thyroid cancer or a benign thyroid nodule (not recorded which). Some clones in this sample may be carry-over from other donors' samples. Each CDR3 is given with its conserved first and last residue. The D gene is left open where the match is weak. Not every row has a clone size; where given, it reads once, few, many or a size class.

j_gene	v_gene	d_gene	abundance	CDR3aa
TRBJ2-1	TRBV12-3/TRBV12-4	TRBD1	few	CASILRAGGGDEQFF
TRBJ1-1	TRBV12-3/TRBV12-4	NA	NA	CASSRGGAYGTEAFF
TRBJ1-4	TRBV4-1	NA	large	CASSLRQTTNEKLFF
TRBJ1-1	TRBV10-2	NA	NA	CASSGQRTEAFF
TRBJ2-7	TRBV12-5	NA	few	CASGLVGGYEQYF
TRBJ1-1	TRBV20-1	NA	NA	CSARDPGKLTEAFF
TRBJ1-2	TRBV20-1	TRBD1	NA	CSARDPLTGPTSGYTF
TRBJ2-5	TRBV5-1	NA	NA	CASSPSGGSGETQYF
TRBJ1-4	TRBV28	NA	few	CASSLGVQEGRKLFF
TRBJ1-1	TRBV12-5	NA	few	CASGLWELNTEAFF
TRBJ2-5	TRBV28	TRBD2	NA	CASSSVGGGETQYF
TRBJ2-1	TRBV9	TRBD2	few	CASSPGTSTEQFF
TRBJ2-1	TRBV6-5	NA	NA	CASTSRGGGGTEQFF
TRBJ1-2	TRBV20-1	NA	NA	CSARGGGDGYTF
TRBJ1-2	TRBV28	TRBD1	many	CASSAIRGQQGDYTF
TRBJ2-1	TRBV20-1	NA	NA	CSARERWCGNNEQFF
TRBJ2-5	TRBV28	NA	NA	CASSLYGETQYF
TRBJ2-7	TRBV20-1	TRBD1	NA	CSARPYRGTGGAIDWDEQYF
TRBJ1-6	TRBV11-1	TRBD1	NA	CASSPDRGVYNSPLHF
TRBJ2-1	TRBV27	NA	few	CASSPETTDNEQFF
TRBJ2-2	TRBV12-3/TRBV12-4	NA	few	CASSLGPLTGELFF
TRBJ2-1	TRBV6-1	NA	few	CASRDDRNNEQFF
TRBJ2-1	TRBV10-2	TRBD2	few	CASSELAGGGEQFF
TRBJ2-7	TRBV2	TRBD2	NA	CASSVGGPYEQYF
TRBJ1-2	TRBV28	NA	NA	CASALGRGYGYTF
TRBJ2-7	TRBV11-3	TRBD2	NA	CASSPGLATYEQYF
TRBJ1-5	TRBV6-1	TRBD1	few	CASRADRGAQPQHF
TRBJ2-1	TRBV19	NA	NA	CASSILLSYNEQFF
TRBJ2-7	TRBV28	NA	many	CASSLGIHYEQYF
TRBJ2-7	TRBV20-1	TRBD2	NA	CSARDFGGGYEQYF
TRBJ2-2	TRBV4-2	NA	NA	CASSQGTVNTGELFF
TRBJ2-1	TRBV12-3/TRBV12-4	TRBD2	few	CASSRSGRQWNEQFF
TRBJ2-2	TRBV24-1	NA	NA	CATSEGITGELFF
TRBJ1-6	TRBV12-3/TRBV12-4	NA	few	CASSSSRRGSYNSPLHF
TRBJ2-7	TRBV6-1	TRBD1	few	CASRTGGKGQYF
TRBJ2-7	TRBV11-2	NA	few	CASSLTDNTYEQYF
TRBJ1-5	TRBV28	TRBD1	NA	CASTSGGLGNQPQHF
TRBJ1-6	TRBV2	NA	large	CASSEDRNSPLHF
TRBJ1-1	TRBV6-1	NA	few	CASSDGGPLVGAFF
TRBJ2-3	TRBV6-1	TRBD2	few	CASSAEAGGPDTQYF
TRBJ2-3	TRBV20-1	TRBD2	large	CSATEAGASSDTQYF
TRBJ2-5	TRBV12-5	TRBD1	NA	CASGLTGTGLSETQYF
TRBJ2-1	TRBV28	NA	few	CASSFRSDSYNEQFF
TRBJ2-7	TRBV12-3/TRBV12-4	NA	NA	CASSLDQGGEQYF
TRBJ2-1	TRBV6-5	NA	NA	CASSYSVRREQFF
TRBJ2-1	TRBV10-2	NA	few	CASSESAGPYNEQFF
TRBJ2-6	TRBV2	NA	large	CASSDNSGANVLTF
TRBJ2-1	TRBV28	NA	NA	CASSYVNPYNEQFF
TRBJ1-2	TRBV7-2	TRBD1	NA	CASSQGHRGEGYTF
TRBJ1-2	TRBV7-9	TRBD1	NA	CASSPLTGSYGYTF
TRBJ2-2	TRBV7-9	NA	NA	CASSFWGLNTGELFF
TRBJ2-7	TRBV5-1	NA	NA	CASSLDSYYEQYF
TRBJ2-3	TRBV6-1	NA	NA	CATRSGDTQYF
TRBJ2-3	TRBV27	NA	NA	CASSLTNRLDTQYF
TRBJ2-1	TRBV7-8	NA	large	CASSLFAWERSGNEQFF